This is a list of T cell receptor beta chains from one sample in a study of blood T cell repertoires in COVID-19. Only in-frame clones appear in the TCRdb table, and some are missing; sequencing was by immunoSEQ multiplex PCR. Of 61,000 or so clones listed, around 90% are singletons. Sample: peripheral blood. Every receptor here comes from a woman of 80 years or more with active COVID-19. Both conserved end residues are part of each CDR3. Each record gives: J gene, D gene, clone size, CDR3 length, V gene, CDR3 protein, CDR3 DNA. A D gene is named only where the DNA matches it firmly. Where a row states a size, it is once, few, many or the class of an expanded clone; other rows omit it.

>TRBJ2-3|-|-|16|TRBV5-6
CASSPRLERTADTQYF
TGTGCCAGCAGCCCAAGACTAGAGCGGACCGCAGATACGCAGTATTTT
>TRBJ1-4|-|-|11|TRBV12-3/TRBV12-4
CASSQNQRLFF
TGTGCCAGCAGTCAAAACCAGAGGCTGTTTTTT
>TRBJ2-1|-|-|15|TRBV27
CASSLRSFPHNEQFF
TGTGCCAGCAGTCTCCGGTCCTTCCCCCACAATGAGCAGTTCTTC
>TRBJ2-3|TRBD2|-|17|TRBV4-3
CASSQVRTSAGTDTQYF
TGCGCCAGCAGCCAAGTCCGGACTAGCGCGGGCACAGATACGCAGTATTTT
>TRBJ2-5|-|-|11|TRBV29-1
CSVGQQETQYF
TGCAGCGTTGGCCAGCAAGAGACCCAGTACTTC
>TRBJ2-5|-|-|16|TRBV6-5
CASSYSTGEAKETQYF
TGTGCCAGCAGTTACTCGACCGGGGAGGCCAAAGAGACCCAGTACTTC
>TRBJ2-3|-|-|11|TRBV7-9
CAATSTDTQYF
TGTGCCGCGACTAGTACAGATACGCAGTATTTT
>TRBJ2-5|TRBD2|once|15|TRBV4-2
CASGPSGGAQETQYF
TGTGCCAGCGGTCCTAGCGGGGGGGCACAAGAGACCCAGTACTTC
>TRBJ2-2|-|-|13|TRBV5-1
CASSPLASGELFF
TGCGCCAGCAGCCCGCTAGCGTCCGGGGAGCTGTTTTTT
>TRBJ2-3|-|-|13|TRBV7-2
CASSFGRADTQYF
TGTGCCAGCAGCTTCGGCCGAGCGGATACGCAGTATTTT
>TRBJ2-1|TRBD2|few|17|TRBV7-3
CASSSGLTSGGYNEQFF
TGTGCCAGCAGCTCAGGACTGACTAGCGGGGGTTACAATGAGCAGTTCTTC
>TRBJ2-3|-|-|15|TRBV9
CASSVGGHSTDTQYF
TGTGCCAGCAGCGTCGGGGGGCATAGCACAGATACGCAGTATTTT
>TRBJ1-1|-|-|13|TRBV25-1
CASSETGLAEAFF
TGTGCCAGCAGTGAAACGGGTTTGGCTGAAGCTTTCTTT
>TRBJ2-7|-|few|13|TRBV7-9
CASSTLARNEQYF
TGTGCCAGCAGCACCCTCGCCAGGAACGAGCAGTACTTC
>TRBJ2-7|TRBD2|-|15|TRBV6-1
CASSEVSGGSYEQYF
TGTGCCAGCAGTGAAGTTAGCGGGGGTAGTTACGAGCAGTACTTC
>TRBJ2-3|TRBD2|-|14|TRBV5-6
CASSLSGAPDTQYF
TGTGCCAGCAGCCTGAGCGGGGCCCCAGATACGCAGTATTTT
>TRBJ1-2|-|-|14|TRBV5-1
CASSLDRVTYGYTF
TGCGCCAGCAGCTTGGACAGGGTGACATATGGCTACACCTTC
>TRBJ2-3|TRBD2|-|18|TRBV7-6
CASSPEIAGETITDTQYF
TGTGCCAGCAGCCCCGAGATAGCGGGGGAAACTATCACAGATACGCAGTATTTT
>TRBJ1-5|-|-|16|TRBV28
CASTLGGPYSNQPQHF
TGTGCCAGCACCTTAGGAGGGCCTTATAGCAATCAGCCCCAGCATTTT
>TRBJ2-2|TRBD1|-|19|TRBV7-6
CASSLRRTGGAVDTGELFF
TGTGCCAGCAGCCTGAGAAGGACAGGGGGCGCAGTGGACACCGGGGAGCTGTTTTTT
>TRBJ1-1|-|-|14|TRBV19
CASSIQVMNTEAFF
TGTGCCAGTAGTATCCAGGTGATGAACACTGAAGCTTTCTTT
>TRBJ2-1|TRBD2|once|15|TRBV7-2
CASSLRGGGYNEQFF
TGTGCCAGCAGCTTACGCGGGGGGGGCTACAATGAGCAGTTCTTC
>TRBJ2-4|TRBD2|-|17|TRBV3-1/TRBV3-2
CASSQGTTSGGWDIQYF
TGTGCCAGCAGCCAAGGGACAACTAGCGGGGGGTGGGACATTCAGTACTTC
>TRBJ2-5|TRBD1|-|15|TRBV4-1
CASSQDETGGWTQYF
TGCGCCAGCAGCCAAGATGAAACAGGGGGTTGGACCCAGTACTTC
>TRBJ1-5|TRBD1|-|16|TRBV4-1
CASSLGQVVSNQPQHF
TGCGCCAGCAGCCTCGGACAGGTCGTTAGCAATCAGCCCCAGCATTTT
>TRBJ1-2|-|-|15|TRBV5-6
CASSQGAHSNYGYTF
TGTGCCAGCAGCCAAGGGGCACACTCTAACTATGGCTACACCTTC
>TRBJ1-5|-|-|15|TRBV30
CAWSVLGGGNQPQHF
TGTGCCTGGAGTGTACTAGGGGGAGGCAATCAGCCCCAGCATTTT
>TRBJ2-7|-|-|16|TRBV7-2
CASSLAGGGTNYEQYF
TGTGCCAGCAGCTTAGCTGGAGGGGGGACTAACTACGAGCAGTACTTC
>TRBJ2-1|TRBD2|-|16|TRBV2
CASSDLSGGAYNEQFF
TGTGCCAGCAGTGATCTTAGCGGGGGGGCATACAATGAGCAGTTCTTC
>TRBJ1-5|-|-|17|TRBV21-1
CASSHTPDRGAGQPQHF
TGTGCCAGCAGCCACACTCCCGACAGGGGAGCAGGGCAGCCCCAGCATTTT
>TRBJ2-5|TRBD1|-|17|TRBV4-2
CASSQTLTPGQGETQYF
TGTGCCAGCAGCCAAACGCTCACGCCGGGACAGGGTGAGACCCAGTACTTC
>TRBJ1-1|-|-|15|TRBV4-1
CASSLPGRTTSEAFF
TGCGCCAGCAGCCTACCCGGGAGGACAACGAGTGAAGCTTTCTTT
>TRBJ2-4|-|-|14|TRBV28
CASSPQGSANIQYF
TGTGCCAGCAGTCCCCAGGGCAGTGCAAACATTCAGTACTTC
>TRBJ2-5|TRBD2|-|16|TRBV7-2
CASSFGGRGGRETQYF
TGTGCCAGCAGCTTCGGTGGGCGGGGGGGCCGAGAGACCCAGTACTTC
>TRBJ1-1|-|few|16|TRBV10-3
CAISGSAGQRNTEAFF
TGTGCCATCAGTGGGTCGGCTGGTCAAAGGAACACTGAAGCTTTCTTT
>TRBJ1-1|-|once|11|TRBV29-1
CSVGARAEAFF
TGCAGCGTTGGGGCCAGGGCAGAAGCTTTCTTT
>TRBJ2-1|TRBD2|-|18|TRBV2
CASSLGGSGTSGANEQFF
TGTGCCAGCAGCTTGGGGGGGTCCGGGACTAGCGGTGCCAATGAGCAGTTCTTC
>TRBJ2-7|TRBD2|-|16|TRBV30
CAWIQPRAGGPYEQYF
TGTGCCTGGATCCAACCGAGGGCGGGGGGCCCTTACGAGCAGTACTTC
>TRBJ1-2|-|-|14|TRBV28
CASSPWSRAYGYTF
TGTGCCAGCAGTCCGTGGTCGCGGGCCTATGGCTACACCTTC
>TRBJ2-5|-|-|13|TRBV3-1/TRBV3-2
CASSQSTLETQYF
TGTGCCAGCAGCCAGAGTACCCTGGAGACCCAGTACTTC
>TRBJ2-2|TRBD1|-|14|TRBV7-9
CASTWDSNTGELFF
TGTGCCAGCACCTGGGACAGTAACACCGGGGAGCTGTTTTTT
>TRBJ1-1|-|-|13|TRBV15
CATSRDMNTEAFF
TGTGCCACCAGCAGGGACATGAACACTGAAGCTTTCTTT
>TRBJ2-1|-|-|14|TRBV5-4
CATTEAVTYNEQFF
TGTGCCACTACGGAGGCGGTAACCTACAATGAGCAGTTCTTC
>TRBJ2-1|-|-|16|TRBV4-2
CASSQVGLLSYNEQFF
TGTGCCAGCAGCCAAGTAGGACTCCTCTCCTACAATGAGCAGTTCTTC
>TRBJ2-5|-|-|17|TRBV18
CASSPQRPTSGFETQYF
TGTGCCAGCTCACCACAGCGGCCCACGTCAGGTTTTGAGACCCAGTACTTC
>TRBJ1-6|-|-|15|TRBV5-4
CASSLLGGLVSPLHF
TGTGCCAGCAGCTTGTTGGGGGGACTGGTTTCACCCCTCCACTTT
>TRBJ2-7|TRBD2|-|12|TRBV15
CATSRREGEQYF
TGTGCCACCAGCAGACGGGAGGGGGAGCAGTACTTC
>TRBJ1-2|TRBD1|few|13|TRBV3-1/TRBV3-2
CASSQGTGRGYTF
TGTGCCAGCAGCCAAGGGACAGGGAGGGGCTACACCTTC